Presented here are 23 T cell receptor beta chains from one specimen sequenced in a study of shared clonotypes between healthy human individuals. Terminally differentiated effector memory CD45RA+ cells were excluded from the naive CD8 cells, which were CD45RO-negative and positively selected for CCR7. The repertoire was sequenced with immunoSEQ multiplex PCR; TCRdb's copy has only in-frame clones and lacks some. The sample carries 600,000 or so clones, 98% recorded once. Sequencing was carried out using naive CD8+ T cells sorted from blood. The origin of the receptors is a man aged 30 to 45 in good health.

This chain links TRBV10-2 with TRBJ1-5; no firm D call. CDR1 is WSHSY and CDR2 is SAAADI in the germline V gene. Trimming cost V 6 bases and J 2 bases, with 8 bases left between them. CDR3 size: 13 residues. CDR3 amino acids: CASRAGGNQPQHF. For the CDR3, the DNA is TGCGCCAGCAGGGCCGGTGGCAATCAGCCCCAGCATTTT.

V usage is TRBV6-1 and J usage is TRBJ2-1; D gene ambiguous. The germline gives CDR1 MNHNS, CDR2 SASEGT. This CDR3 has 14 amino acids. Between the trimmed V and J ends, which lost 1 base and 4 bases, there was a span of 8 bases. The CDR3 region has the DNA TGTGCCAGCAGTGAAGACAGTTTATACAATGAGCAGTTCTTC. This translates into CASSEDSLYNEQFF.

The DNA for the CDR3 is TGTGCTAGTGGTCCCCCACTTTTGGGCCTCGACTATGGCTACACCTTC. Its protein is CASGPPLLGLDYGYTF. The chain has TRBV12-5 and TRBJ1-2; D not resolved. CDR3 size: 16 residues. The V end lost 5 bases, the J end lost 3 bases, and 19 bases lay between the germline ends. CDR1 is LGHNT and CDR2 is FRNRAP in the germline V gene. Variable domain in full (rest from reference TRBV12-5 and TRBJ1-2): DARVTQTPRHKVTEMGQEVTMRCQPILGHNTVFWYRQTMMQGLELLAYFRNRAPLDDSGMPKDRFSAEMPDATLATLKIQPSEPRDSAVYFCASGPPLLGLDYGYTFGSGTRLTVV.

Here the CDR3 reads CASSIILGETQYF. The CDR3 coding sequence is TGTGCCAGTAGTATTATTCTAGGAGAGACCCAGTACTTC. This chain joins TRBV19 and TRBJ2-5; D remains ambiguous. The V end was cut by 3 bases, the J end by 4 bases, with 9 bases between. CDR3 length: 13 amino acids. Germline V gene sequence: CDR1 LNHDA, CDR2 SQIVND (reference sequence).

CDR3 in DNA: TGCGCCAGCAGCCAAGATGGCGGACTAGCGGCCTACAATGAGCAGTTCTTC. It is translated as CASSQDGGLAAYNEQFF. The chain recombines TRBV4-3 with TRBJ2-1; 10 bases are shared with TRBD2. CDR3 length: 17 residues. Germline CDR1 is LGHNA and CDR2 is YSLEER. Germline trimming cut 0 bases from V and 2 bases from J; bases unmatched to any gene: 4.

As DNA, the CDR3 is TGTGCCAGCAGCGTAGCGGGAGAAAGACCCTACGAGCAGTACTTC. Protein sequence: CASSVAGERPYEQYF. The genes are TRBV9 and TRBJ2-7; the D gene is possibly TRBD2 (6 bases). Germline values: CDR1 SGDLS, CDR2 YYNGEE. This CDR3 contains 15 residues. V was pared by 0 bases and J by 2 bases, with 12 bases between.

This chain joins TRBV29-1 and TRBJ1-4; no definite D call. Germline CDR1 reads SQVTM; CDR2 reads ANQGSEA. The CDR3 extends over 11 amino acids. V lost 7 bases and J lost 8, with 11 bases in between. This chain's CDR3 is CSALEGEKLFF. CDR3 nucleotide sequence: TGCAGCGCCCTCGAAGGGGAAAAACTGTTTTTT.

The chain links TRBV6-1 to TRBJ2-3; possible D gene TRBD1, 6 bases. V lost 4 bases and J 8 bases, leaving 19 bases between the germline ends. The CDR3 is made up of 15 amino acids. Germline V gene sequence: CDR1 MNHNS, CDR2 SASEGT. CDR3 loop: CASSGGYRAFGTQYF. CDR3 coding DNA: TGTGCCAGCAGTGGAGGGTACAGGGCATTTGGTACGCAGTATTTT.

V gene TRBV6-5 combines with J gene TRBJ1-1; D ambiguous. V was clipped by 0 bases and J by 7 bases, with 12 bases between them. This CDR3 spans 14 amino acids. Germline-derived CDR1 and CDR2 are MNHEY and SVGAGI. Written as DNA, the CDR3 is TGTGCCAGCAGTTACTCGAGAGGAGGGTATGAAGCTTTCTTT. This sequence encodes CASSYSRGGYEAFF.

The rearrangement links TRBV7-2 to TRBJ2-7; D remains unclear. Deletions cut 3 bases from V and 1 base from J, with 7 bases between. The CDR3 contains 13 residues. Germline CDR1 SGHTA, CDR2 FQGNSA. The CDR3, as DNA: TGTGCCAGCAGCTTTAGCAGGTCCTACGAGCAGTACTTC. Translated, it gives CASSFSRSYEQYF.

The rearrangement links TRBV7-2 to TRBJ2-7; 8 bases line up with TRBD1. Per germline, CDR1 SGHTA and CDR2 FQGNSA. The CDR3 totals 15 residues. The V segment lost 2 bases and the J segment 3 bases; nucleotides outside the gene matches: 6. The CDR3 protein is CASSLNGQGIYEQYF. The CDR3 DNA sequence: TGTGCCAGCAGCTTAAATGGACAGGGAATCTACGAGCAGTACTTC.

The CDR3 sequence: CASSSDRGLGYEQYF. The CDR3 coding sequence is TGTGCCAGCAGCTCCGACCGAGGTCTGGGCTACGAGCAGTACTTC. This chain links TRBV5-4 with TRBJ2-7; D is unresolved. The germline V gene has CDR1 SGHNT and CDR2 YYREEE (reference sequence). Trimming left V 3 bases short and J 3 bases short, with 16 bases between. This CDR3 contains 15 residues.

This clone appeared once. The J gene is TRBJ2-2, the V gene TRBV14; D not certain. CDR1 is SGHDN and CDR2 is FVKESK in the germline V gene. The CDR3 consists of 16 residues. The V and J ends lost 1 base and 4 bases respectively, with 13 bases between them. In DNA, the CDR3 is TGTGCCAGCAGCCAAGTGGCCAGTTGGGCCACCGGGGAGCTGTTTTTT. This encodes CASSQVASWATGELFF.

V usage is TRBV5-1 and J usage is TRBJ2-2; D is unresolved. The CDR3 loop spans 16 amino acids. Germline V gene sequence: CDR1 SGHRS, CDR2 YFSETQ. V was shortened by 4 bases and J by 1 base, with 14 bases between the two germline ends. CDR3 DNA: TGCGCCAGCAGCCCGGCGGTGTTAGAGAACACCGGGGAGCTGTTTTTT. Its translation: CASSPAVLENTGELFF.

The chain is built from TRBV12-1 and TRBJ2-7; the D call in the table, TRBD1, was not verified against the DNA. TRBV12-1 is designated a pseudogene. The length of the CDR3 is 15 residues. CDR3 sequence reads: CASSCYRDRGVEQYF. The DNA for the CDR3 is TGTGCCAGCAGCTGCTACCGGGACAGGGGTGTCGAGCAGTACTTC.

The chain is built from TRBV29-1 and TRBJ2-7; the match to TRBD1 covers 10 bases. CDR1 and CDR2 from the germline V gene are SQVTM and ANQGSEA. The CDR3 contains 13 residues. Trimming at V came to 6 bases and at J to 6 bases, leaving 8 bases not matched to a gene. The CDR3 protein is CSVAGQGGGEQYF. In nucleotides, the CDR3 is TGCAGCGTGGCAGGACAGGGGGGAGGCGAGCAGTACTTC.

This chain joins TRBV27 and TRBJ2-6; the D gene is possibly TRBD1 (8 bases). CDR3 length: 20 residues. The germline CDR1 and CDR2 sequences are MNHEY and SMNVEV (reference sequence). V was cut by 3 bases and J by 0 bases, with 21 bases left in between. CDR3 nucleotides: TGTGCCAGCAGTTTGATCGGGAGGACAGGGTCAAACTCTGGGGCCAACGTCCTGACTTTC. It yields the protein CASSLIGRTGSNSGANVLTF.

The chain employs TRBV28 and TRBJ2-7, with 10 bases aligning to TRBD2. V dropped 10 bases and J dropped 2; count of bases not matched to a gene: 5. Germline V gene sequence: CDR1 MDHEN, CDR2 SYDVKM. This CDR3 comprises 13 residues. CDR3 sequence reads: CAIGTSATYEQYF. Here the CDR3 DNA reads TGTGCCATTGGGACTAGCGCGACCTACGAGCAGTACTTC. The full variable domain, rest sourced from reference TRBV28 and TRBJ2-7, is DVKVTQSSRYLVKRTGEKVFLECVQDMDHENMFWYRQDPGLGLRLIYFSYDVKMKEKGDIPEGYSVSREKKERFSLILESASTNQTSMYLCAIGTSATYEQYFGPGTRLTVT.

V gene TRBV2 combines with J gene TRBJ2-3, with D possibly matching TRBD2 (6 bases). The CDR3 is made up of 13 amino acids. Germline values: CDR1 SNHLY, CDR2 FYNNEI. The V gene lost 11 bases and the J gene lost 4 bases, with 16 bases spanning the gap. CDR3 nucleotides: TGTGCCTCTCCGGAGGGCCGAGCAGATACGCAGTATTTT. Amino acid sequence: CASPEGRADTQYF.

V usage is TRBV4-1 and J usage is TRBJ2-1; possibly TRBD1 for D (6 bases). This CDR3 has 15 amino acids. The V end was cut by 2 bases, the J end by 2 bases, with 10 bases between. The germline V gene encodes CDR1 MGHRA and CDR2 YSYEKL. CDR3 DNA: TGCGCCAGCAGCCAACAGGGGAATGCCTACAATGAGCAGTTCTTC. Encoded protein: CASSQQGNAYNEQFF.

This chain connects TRBV13 to TRBJ2-3; the D is unclear. The germline CDR1 and CDR2 sequences are PRHDT and FYEKMQ (reference sequence). Trimming removed 3 bases from V and 5 bases from J, with 3 bases in between. The CDR3 has 11 amino acids. As DNA, the CDR3 is TGTGCCAGCAGCTTGTTAGATACGCAGTATTTT. Protein: CASSLLDTQYF.

This clone was observed a single time. The rearrangement uses TRBV28 and TRBJ1-5; D is perhaps TRBD1 (6 bases). V lost 3 bases and J lost 3, with 12 bases in between. This CDR3 has 15 amino acids. Per the germline V gene, CDR1 is MDHEN and CDR2 is SYDVKM. The DNA for the CDR3 is TGTGCCAGCAGTTTTGGCGGACAGTTCAATCAGCCCCAGCATTTT. This sequence encodes CASSFGGQFNQPQHF.

This chain links TRBV4-1 with TRBJ1-4, with D possibly being TRBD1 (5 bases). V lost 3 bases and J 6 bases, leaving 11 bases between the germline ends. This CDR3 is built from 14 residues. Germline CDR1 MGHRA, CDR2 YSYEKL. DNA for the CDR3: TGCGCCAGCAGCCATACCCAGGGAGATGAAAAACTGTTTTTT. Translating it yields CASSHTQGDEKLFF.